This TCR beta chain was captured by sequencing in a study of patients with pleural tuberculosis. One entry per CDR3 protein, called by TCRdb with MiXCR from the reads. The repertoire includes some 48,000 distinct CDR3 sequences, 6% to 9.5% of them detected once, and around 15% sits in the top ten. This clonotype was counted ten times or more. The CDR3 runs 14 residues. Per the germline V gene, CDR1 is MDHEN and CDR2 is SYDVKM. The ends were cut back, 5 bases at V and 5 bases at J, with 13 bases in the middle. This TCR derives from a human donor with pleural tuberculosis. The chain combines TRBV28 with TRBJ1-5; D is possibly TRBD1 (6 bases). The DNA of the CDR3 is TGTGCCAGCAGTCCACCGGACAGATATCAGCCCCAGCATTTT. Translated: CASSPPDRYQPQHF.